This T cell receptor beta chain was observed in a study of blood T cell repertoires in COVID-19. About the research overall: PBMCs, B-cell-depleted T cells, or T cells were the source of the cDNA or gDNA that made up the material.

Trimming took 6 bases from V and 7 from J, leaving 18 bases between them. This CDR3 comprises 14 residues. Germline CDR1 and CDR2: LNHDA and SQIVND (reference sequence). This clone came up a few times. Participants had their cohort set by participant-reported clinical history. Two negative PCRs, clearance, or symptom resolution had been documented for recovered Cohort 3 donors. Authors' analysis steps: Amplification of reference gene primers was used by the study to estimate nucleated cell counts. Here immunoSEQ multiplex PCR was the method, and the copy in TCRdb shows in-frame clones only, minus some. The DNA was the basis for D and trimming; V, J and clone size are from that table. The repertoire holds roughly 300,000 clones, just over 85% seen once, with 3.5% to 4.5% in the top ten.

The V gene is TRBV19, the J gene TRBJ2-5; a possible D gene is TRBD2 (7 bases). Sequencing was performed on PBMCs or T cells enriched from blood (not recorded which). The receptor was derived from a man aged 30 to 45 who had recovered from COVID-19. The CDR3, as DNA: TGTGCCAGTAGAGAACAGGGAGGGGGGACGACCCAGTACTTC. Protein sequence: CASREQGGGTTQYF.